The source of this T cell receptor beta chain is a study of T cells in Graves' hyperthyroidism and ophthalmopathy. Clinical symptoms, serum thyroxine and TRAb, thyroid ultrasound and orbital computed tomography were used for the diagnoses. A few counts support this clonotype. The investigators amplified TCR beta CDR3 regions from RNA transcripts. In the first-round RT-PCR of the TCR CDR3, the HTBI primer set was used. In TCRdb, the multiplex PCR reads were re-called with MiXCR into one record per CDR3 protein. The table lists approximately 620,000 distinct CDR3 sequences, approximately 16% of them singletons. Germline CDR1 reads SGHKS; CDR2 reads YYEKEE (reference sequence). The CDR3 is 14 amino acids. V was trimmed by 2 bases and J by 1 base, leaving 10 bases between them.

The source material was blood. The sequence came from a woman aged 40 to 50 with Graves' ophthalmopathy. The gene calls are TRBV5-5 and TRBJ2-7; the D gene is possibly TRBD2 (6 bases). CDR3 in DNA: TGTGCCAGCAGCTTTAGCGGACCTTCCTACGAGCAGTACTTC. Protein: CASSFSGPSYEQYF. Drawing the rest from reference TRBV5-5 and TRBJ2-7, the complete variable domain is DAGVTQSPTHLIKTRGQQVTLRCSPISGHKSVSWYQQVLGQGPQFIFQYYEKEERGRGNFPDRFSARQFPNYSSELNVNALLLGDSALYLCASSFSGPSYEQYFGPGTRLTVT.